This entry describes one TCR beta chain. This clone was recorded only once. No antigen is known for it. There are no base qualities to consult, and no much larger clone falls within one base. The donors belonged to the validation cohort of approximately 130 subjects, which was separate from the approximately 700-subject first cohort. This specimen belongs to a study of cytomegalovirus exposure and HLA in healthy donors listed by TCRdb under 2017. In the study overall: The 500 to 800 repertoires of the first cohort and the 120 validation repertoires were produced on the same platform, according to a later analysis. The study aimed to test whether cataloging public T cell receptors could reveal signatures of past pathogen exposure. Besides the first cohort of some 670 subjects, a separate validation cohort made up of over 95 different subjects was used. High-throughput TCR immunosequencing, statistical association of individual TCRs with disease status, and machine learning were combined to predict cytomegalovirus infection status.

Study-wide conclusions, independent of this receptor: A few of the identified cytomegalovirus-associated TCR beta chains were confirmed in vitro to be specific for cytomegalovirus antigens. Most TCR sequences were seen in very few donors, while some public TCRs were found in many individuals. The validation cohort had no HLA typing available for a later analysis, so co-occurrence within that cohort was assessed over all 130 or so repertoires. A total of 150 to 200 TCR beta chains were listed by the study as associated with cytomegalovirus. Of the cluster scores, approximately 95% were above 0 in a later analysis, which found that TCRs clustered in the first cohort also tended to co-occur in the 120 or so validation repertoires. According to the authors, the approach could potentially be generalized to other disease states and immunological phenotypes. Cytomegalovirus status was reported to be diagnosed by the classifier with high specificity and sensitivity in both the original and validation cohorts.

Its CDR3 holds 13 amino acids, cysteine through phenylalanine. Only the CDR3 portion is preserved as DNA: 39 bases, with reading frame beginning at the first base. Sequences SGHVS (CDR1) and FNYEAQ (CDR2) are obtained from the germline V gene. The V and J ends are trimmed by 5 bases and 4 bases, leaving 10 bases between them. The library relied on the immunoSEQ multiplex PCR assay. The original pipeline was this. A statistical classification framework was built for diagnosing cytomegalovirus status from the catalog of TCR beta chain sequences. Here the immuneACCESS table is served through TCRdb, limited to in-frame sequences with V and J called. Missing clones are a known gap in these copies; in checked studies unresolved V genes cover under half, and the rest lacks a known reason. That table supplies the V and J calls and clone size; D and trimming were determined from the DNA. The sample records approximately 230,000 clones, more than 85% of which are singletons. The ten largest clones capture around 12% of the sample.

The source of this sequence is a man aged 18 to 35 in good health and CMV-seropositive. Recombination linked TRBV7-6 to TRBJ2-3; the D gene is perhaps TRBD2, from 6 matching bases. What was sequenced was PBMCs. At the DNA level, the sequence is TGTGCCAGCAGCACCGGGGAGGCAGATACGCAGTATTTT. Translation gives CASSTGEADTQYF.